This entry concerns a single T cell receptor beta chain. The target antigen is unknown. Treatment described: roughly 10-day PBMC culture with coronavirus spike peptide pools or control peptides (ViraFEST assay). Per germline, CDR1 SEHNR and CDR2 FQNEAQ (reference sequence). The length of the CDR3 is 14 residues. The V gene lost 5 bases and the J gene lost 6 bases, with 13 bases spanning the gap. This sample is part of a study of vaccination and CD4 T cells after COVID-19. As for the study in general: Collection of post-COVID samples occurred a median approximately 100 days after diagnosis, spanning a range of 35 to 161.

Cultured CD4+ T cell DNA underwent sequencing with the Oncomine TCR Beta short-read assay. The authors extracted genomic DNA from cultured CD4+ T cells. TCRdb fed the PCR reads into MiXCR, producing one record per CDR3 protein. The sample carries tens of thousands of distinct CDR3 sequences, 54% recorded once. Points from the study as a whole: For SARS-CoV-2-reactive clonotypes, the median went from roughly 21 to 40, a nonsignificant increase.

The chain employs TRBV7-9 and TRBJ1-4; possibly TRBD1 for D (6 bases). This TCR came from a human donor who had recovered from COVID-19. The specimen sequenced was CD4+ T cells from blood, cultured in vitro. CDR3 bases: TGTGCCAGCAGCCCAAAGGACAGCCATGAAAAACTGTTTTTT. Amino acid sequence: CASSPKDSHEKLFF.